The subject of this entry is one T cell receptor (beta chain). Its matching antigen is unknown. Trimming cost V 0 bases and J 2 bases, with 12 bases left between them. This CDR3 comprises 15 residues. Germline V gene lookup returns CDR1 SGDLS and CDR2 YYNGEE. These data are taken from a study of T-cell reconstitution after alpha-beta-depleted transplantation in children. Study results and caveats: T-cell counts and diversity at one year post-transplant came mainly from newly produced T cells.

Unique molecular identifiers featured in how the TCRbeta library was prepared. MiXCR, applied by TCRdb to the PCR reads, yields one record per CDR3 protein. The data hold approximately 250,000 distinct CDR3 sequences, with roughly a quarter observed a single time. The origin of this receptor is a girl aged 2 to 10 with Fanconi anemia, due to receive a stem cell transplant. This sequence joins TRBV9 and TRBJ2-7; the D gene is possibly TRBD1 (6 bases). This material consisted of PBMCs, taken before TCRalphabeta/CD19-depleted stem cell transplant. The CDR3 DNA follows: TGTGCCAGCAGCGTAGCTTCGCAGGGGACCTACGAGCAGTACTTC. It is translated as CASSVASQGTYEQYF. The full variable domain, completed using reference TRBV9 and TRBJ2-7, is DSGVTQTPKHLITATGQRVTLRCSPRSGDLSVYWYQQSLDQGLQFLIQYYNGEERAKGNILERFSAQQFPDLHSELNLSSLELGDSALYFCASSVASQGTYEQYFGPGTRLTVT.